The 18 T cell receptor beta chains presented below share a single source sample, sequenced in a study of cytomegalovirus exposure and HLA in healthy donors. The PCR had 60 Vbeta and 13 Jbeta primers. Sequencing used immunoSEQ multiplex PCR; TCRdb keeps in-frame clones, though not all of them. The sample includes approximately 90,000 clones, 77% of them seen just once. The sample was PBMCs. The receptor set was obtained from a man aged 25 to 40 in good health and CMV-seronegative.

The chain is built from TRBV7-9 and TRBJ2-3, with D uncertain. Germline loops: CDR1 SEHNR, CDR2 FQNEAQ (reference sequence). The V end was cut by 1 base, the J end by 8 bases, with 7 bases between. The CDR3 covers 12 residues. CDR3 sequence (DNA): TGTGCCAGCAGCTTAGGGCTCAGTACGCAGTATTTT. Translation: CASSLGLSTQYF.

CDR3 in DNA: TGTGCCAGCAGCCCGCTAGATGGACTAGATCGTGAGCAGTTCTTC. This sequence encodes CASSPLDGLDREQFF. This chain uses TRBV7-6 with TRBJ2-1, with 7 bases that match TRBD2. The germline V gene has CDR1 SGHVS and CDR2 FNYEAQ. The V gene end was trimmed by 5 bases and the J gene end by 9 bases; junction bases not matched to a gene: 13. The CDR3 runs to 15 residues.

The genes are TRBV28 and TRBJ2-7; 12 bases fit TRBD2. The length of the CDR3 is 13 residues. Germline V gene lookup returns CDR1 MDHEN and CDR2 SYDVKM. The V segment lost 9 bases and the J segment 3 bases; nucleotides outside the gene matches: 3. The CDR3 region is CASRTSGNYEQYF. The CDR3 DNA follows: TGTGCCAGTAGGACTAGCGGGAACTACGAGCAGTACTTC.

The V call is TRBV5-6, the J call TRBJ1-5; the D gene is possibly TRBD1 (5 bases). V lost 0 bases to trimming and J lost 7 bases, with 8 bases between them. The CDR3 spans 13 residues. Germline assignment: CDR1 SGHDT and CDR2 YYEEEE. The CDR3 region has the DNA TGTGCCAGCAGCTTGGCAGGGAAACAGCCCCAGCATTTT. This translates into CASSLAGKQPQHF.

The chain joins TRBV9 to TRBJ2-1; D unresolved. Per the germline V gene, CDR1 is SGDLS and CDR2 is YYNGEE. The CDR3 totals 14 residues. Trimming removed 0 bases at V and 4 bases at J, with 8 bases between. The CDR3 region has the DNA TGTGCCAGCAGCGTAGGGCAAAAATACAATGAGCAGTTCTTC. Its translation: CASSVGQKYNEQFF. Variable domain in full (rest from reference TRBV9 and TRBJ2-1): DSGVTQTPKHLITATGQRVTLRCSPRSGDLSVYWYQQSLDQGLQFLIQYYNGEERAKGNILERFSAQQFPDLHSELNLSSLELGDSALYFCASSVGQKYNEQFFGPGTRLTVL.

CDR3 nucleotide sequence: TGTGCCAGCAGCTCGCACAGGGGGCAAATGGTATTCTTCCAGCATTTT. This codes for CASSSHRGQMVFFQHF. The V gene is TRBV7-8, the J gene TRBJ1-5; TRBD1 matches at 9 bases. Germline trimming cut 4 bases from V and 12 bases from J; bases unmatched to any gene: 16. CDR3 length equals 16 residues. Looked up from germline, CDR1 is SGHVS and CDR2 is FQNEAQ.

The chain employs TRBV29-1 and TRBJ2-5; TRBD1 matches at 10 bases. Near its end, the DNA agrees better with TRBJ2-7, so the J call may be wrong. This CDR3 has 14 amino acids. From germline, CDR1 is SQVTM and CDR2 ANQGSEA. DNA for the CDR3: TGCAGCGTTAGTTTTCGGGACAGGGGTTACGAGCAGTACTTC. It is translated as CSVSFRDRGYEQYF.

V is TRBV30 and J is TRBJ2-1; possibly TRBD1 for D (7 bases). Looked up from germline, CDR1 is GTSNPN and CDR2 is SVGIG (reference sequence). The ends were cut back, 4 bases at V and 9 bases at J, with 19 bases in the middle. The CDR3 has 14 amino acids. As DNA, the CDR3 is TGTGCCTGGAAAGGTGGAGGGGGCGCGGGTGAGCAGTTCTTC. Translating it yields CAWKGGGGAGEQFF.

This chain connects TRBV19 to TRBJ2-5; 7 bases agree with TRBD1. This CDR3 contains 15 residues. Germline CDR1 is LNHDA and CDR2 is SQIVND (reference sequence). Trimming took 1 base from V and 3 from J; bases not matched to a gene: 5. The chain's CDR3 is CASSIAGTAKETQYF. CDR3 coding DNA: TGTGCCAGTAGTATAGCTGGGACAGCTAAAGAGACCCAGTACTTC. The variable domain in full, completed from reference TRBV19 and TRBJ2-5, reads DGGITQSPKYLFRKEGQNVTLSCEQNLNHDAMYWYRQDPGQGLRLIYYSQIVNDFQKGDIAEGYSVSREKKESFPLTVTSAQKNPTAFYLCASSIAGTAKETQYFGPGTRLLVL.

The V and J genes are TRBV5-1 and TRBJ2-7, with a possible D match to TRBD1 (6 bases). Germline V gives CDR1 SGHRS, CDR2 YFSETQ. Trimming shortened V by 2 bases and J by 5 bases, and 20 bases separated the two germline ends. This CDR3 comprises 16 residues. CDR3 in amino acids: CASSLARGGQIHEQYF. CDR3 DNA: TGCGCCAGCAGCTTAGCAAGAGGAGGACAGATCCACGAGCAGTACTTC.

Only a few counts were recorded for this clone. The rearrangement uses TRBV5-4 and TRBJ1-4; 7 bases line up with TRBD1. Germline CDR1 reads SGHNT; CDR2 reads YYREEE (reference sequence). Germline trimming cut 1 base from V and 6 bases from J; bases unmatched to any gene: 3. CDR3 size: 14 residues. CDR3 residues: CASSLNTGDEKLFF. The CDR3 bases are TGTGCCAGCAGCTTGAATACAGGGGATGAAAAACTGTTTTTT.

This clone came up a few times. The gene calls are TRBV2 and TRBJ1-5; 7 nucleotides align to TRBD1. Germline V gives CDR1 SNHLY, CDR2 FYNNEI. V gave up 5 bases and J gave up 7 bases; unmatched junction bases: 8. This CDR3 has 14 amino acids. The CDR3 bases are TGTGCCAGCAGTTTACAGGGGACAAGACAGCCCCAGCATTTT. Translation gives CASSLQGTRQPQHF.

This clone was found once. J is TRBJ1-2 and V is TRBV5-1; TRBD1 matches 7 bases. Germline V gives CDR1 SGHRS, CDR2 YFSETQ. Trimming removed 0 bases from V and 2 bases from J; junction bases left unmatched: 13. CDR3 size: 18 residues. The CDR3 loop reads CASSLVPGSDRENYGYTF. CDR3 bases: TGCGCCAGCAGCTTGGTTCCCGGTTCAGACAGGGAGAACTATGGCTACACCTTC.

The chain recombines TRBV7-9 with TRBJ1-6; 9 positions agree with TRBD1. Germline V gene data show CDR1 as SEHNR and CDR2 as FQNEAQ (reference sequence). This CDR3 spans 15 amino acids. Trimming removed 3 bases from V and 14 bases from J; junction bases left unmatched: 11. CDR3 DNA sequence: TGTGCCAGCAGCTTGGGACAGGGAAGGGTTGAGACCCTCCACTTT. Its protein product is CASSLGQGRVETLHF. Variable domain in full (rest from reference TRBV7-9 and TRBJ1-6): DTGVSQNPRHKITKRGQNVTFRCDPISEHNRLYWYRQTLGQGPEFLTYFQNEAQLEKSRLLSDRFSAERPKGSFSTLEIQRTEQGDSAMYLCASSLGQGRVETLHFGNGTRLTVT.

This clone has only one observation. CDR3 nucleotides: TGCGCCAGAGGCTCGACAGACACCACCATATATTTT. Encoded protein: CARGSTDTTIYF. The chain uses TRBV23-1 and TRBJ1-3, with a tentative D call TRBD1 (5 bases). TRBV23-1 is an open reading frame whose function is uncertain. V was clipped by 9 bases and J by 9 bases, with 15 bases between them. CDR3 length: 12 amino acids.

The rearrangement uses TRBV6-5 and TRBJ1-5, with 7 bases lining up with TRBD1. The germline CDR1 and CDR2 sequences are MNHEY and SVGAGI. The CDR3 runs to 14 residues. The trim removed 6 bases at V and 3 bases at J, leaving 5 bases unmatched. The CDR3 is CASRTGPPNQPQHF. The CDR3 DNA is TGTGCCAGCAGGACAGGGCCCCCCAATCAGCCCCAGCATTTT.

The gene calls are TRBV4-1 and TRBJ2-3, with TRBD2 as a possible D gene (6 bases). V was clipped by 9 bases and J by 5 bases, with 9 bases between them. Germline assignment: CDR1 MGHRA and CDR2 YSYEKL. This CDR3 comprises 11 residues. The CDR3 loop reads CASRRGDTQYF. The CDR3 region has the DNA TGCGCCAGTAGGAGGGGAGATACGCAGTATTTT.

The J gene is TRBJ1-2, the V gene TRBV5-8; D possibly corresponds to TRBD1 (5 bases). The V gene lost 1 base and the J gene lost 7 bases, with 17 bases spanning the gap. Germline V CDR1 and CDR2: SGHTS, YDEGEE. This CDR3 has 15 residues. CDR3 DNA: TGTGCCAGCAGCTTGCCCTCGGGGCCGGAGGGTGGCTACACCTTC. Translation: CASSLPSGPEGGYTF.